This T cell receptor beta chain was obtained from a study of cytomegalovirus exposure and HLA in healthy donors. Notes on the study in general: Reports credit the classifier with highly specific, highly sensitive diagnosis of cytomegalovirus status. Subsequent analysis showed first-cohort TCR clusters tending to co-occur in 95 to 150 validation repertoires. The study labeled fewer than 200 TCR beta chains cytomegalovirus-associated.

Measured with immunoSEQ multiplex PCR; TCRdb has only the in-frame clones, and not every one. Seen here are roughly 150,000 clones, around 82% observed once, and the top ten hold about 9.4%. The V gene lost 0 bases and the J gene lost 2 bases, with 8 bases spanning the gap. Germline values: CDR1 LGHNA, CDR2 YSLEER. The CDR3 has 14 residues. Of note for this clone: Its matching antigen is unknown.

This chain uses TRBV4-3 with TRBJ2-7, with D hard to call. The sequenced sample consisted of PBMCs. The clonotype originates from a man in his thirties or forties in good health and CMV-seropositive. The CDR3 DNA follows: TGCGCCAGCAGCCAAGATGCCAGAACCTACGAGCAGTACTTC. It codes for CASSQDARTYEQYF.